Listed below are T cell receptor beta chains from one sample, sequenced in a study of blood T cell repertoires in COVID-19. The repertoire was sequenced with immunoSEQ multiplex PCR; TCRdb's copy has only in-frame clones and lacks some. The sample has some 200,000 clones; around 83% are singletons. Material: peripheral blood. The source is a woman in her thirties or forties with acute or convalescent COVID-19. Each CDR3 is given with its conserved first and last residue. Each record gives: CDR3 protein, V gene, J gene.

cdr3_aa: CASSIGGSGRASGANVLTF; v_call: TRBV19; j_call: TRBJ2-6
cdr3_aa: CSANNDYEQYF; v_call: TRBV20-1; j_call: TRBJ2-7
cdr3_aa: CASSLSQSSNQPQHF; v_call: TRBV5-5; j_call: TRBJ1-5
cdr3_aa: CASSLGQGTNTEAFF; v_call: TRBV11-2; j_call: TRBJ1-1
cdr3_aa: CATPGTGREETQYF; v_call: TRBV10-1; j_call: TRBJ2-5
cdr3_aa: CASGDRGFMRLFF; v_call: TRBV3-1/TRBV3-2; j_call: TRBJ1-4
cdr3_aa: CASSIPGQGYEQYF; v_call: TRBV19; j_call: TRBJ2-7
cdr3_aa: CASSESRAGANSPLHF; v_call: TRBV25-1; j_call: TRBJ1-6
cdr3_aa: CASSRGGLEKLFF; v_call: TRBV7-2; j_call: TRBJ1-4
cdr3_aa: CSAGGGDTQYF; v_call: TRBV20-1; j_call: TRBJ2-3
cdr3_aa: CASSFGTGGGNTIYF; v_call: TRBV5-5; j_call: TRBJ1-3